This is a list of T cell receptor beta chains from one sample in a study of blood T cells in healthy people across ages. TCRdb processed the 5' RACE reads anew with MiXCR; each CDR3 protein has one entry. The data show hundreds of thousands of distinct CDR3 sequences, with around 38% seen just once and about 32% held by the top ten. Input material: blood. The receptors were sampled from a man older than 75 in good health. Both conserved end residues are part of each CDR3. D genes are given only for firm matches. Size is stated for part of the rows, as once, few or many counts, or as a class when the clone is expanded.

-,TRBV6-2/TRBV6-3,TRBJ2-5,-,TGTGCCAGCAAACTAGGTGGAGAGGCCCAGTACTTC,CASKLGGEAQYF
few,TRBV6-2/TRBV6-3,TRBJ2-4,-,TGTGCTCATTCAAAGGGCTATTTAAACATTCAGTACTTC,CAHSKGYLNIQYF
many,TRBV15,TRBJ2-5,TRBD1,TGTGCCACCAGCAGAGATCGAACAGGGGGAAGCCAAGAGACCCAGTACTTC,CATSRDRTGGSQETQYF
once,TRBV4-1,TRBJ2-7,TRBD2,TGCGCCAGCAGCCCAGCAGGGGCGGGAGGGCCGGGTGAGCAGTACTTC,CASSPAGAGGPGEQYF
few,TRBV27,TRBJ1-2,-,TGTGCCAGCAGTCTCCGGAGGGGGGATGGCTACACCTTC,CASSLRRGDGYTF
few,TRBV6-5,TRBJ2-5,TRBD2,TGTGCCAGCAGTAAAGGGACTAGCGGGGGGGAGACCCAGTACTTC,CASSKGTSGGETQYF
few,TRBV6-2/TRBV6-3,TRBJ1-4,-,TGTGCCAGCAATGACGGATCAACTAATGAAAAACTGTTTTTT,CASNDGSTNEKLFF
-,TRBV3-1,TRBJ2-5,TRBD2,TGTGCCAGCAGCCGGCTATCTAGCGGGAGTGGGGAGACCCAGTACTTC,CASSRLSSGSGETQYF
few,TRBV4-1,TRBJ1-4,-,TGCGCCAGCAGTCTTGCTTCGACAGGCTCAACTAATGAAAAACTGTTTTTT,CASSLASTGSTNEKLFF
-,TRBV18,TRBJ2-7,-,TGTGCCAGCTCACCGGGAGGACAGGTCTTATCCTACGAGCAGTACTTC,CASSPGGQVLSYEQYF
-,TRBV7-2,TRBJ2-3,-,TGTGCCACCACCACTGGGCGGACAGATACGCAGTATTTT,CATTTGRTDTQYF
-,TRBV30,TRBJ2-6,-,TGTGCCTGGACTCTGACTGGGGCCAACGTCCTGACTTTC,CAWTLTGANVLTF
many,TRBV10-3,TRBJ1-1,-,TGTGCCATCAGGGAGGGGGTGAGGGTGAACACTGAAGCTTTCTTT,CAIREGVRVNTEAFF
-,TRBV4-2,TRBJ1-5,TRBD1,TGTGCCAGCAGCCAAGATAGGAGGGGGCATGTTGGTCAGCCCCAGCATTTT,CASSQDRRGHVGQPQHF
-,TRBV6-2/TRBV6-3,TRBJ2-1,-,TGTGCCAGCAGTAAGTACGCAACGGTCTCATACAATGAGCAGTTCTTC,CASSKYATVSYNEQFF
-,TRBV4-2,TRBJ1-5,TRBD1,TGTGCCAGCAGTTCCCAGGGTGGCGGACAGGGGTACGGTCAGCCCCAGCATTTT,CASSSQGGGQGYGQPQHF
-,TRBV14,TRBJ2-7,TRBD1,TGTGCCAGCAGCGGGACAGAGTACAATGAGCAGTACTTC,CASSGTEYNEQYF
-,TRBV28,TRBJ1-6,-,TGTGCCAGCAGTCGAAGTCTTCCAGGGTGGGATAATTCACCCCTCCACTTT,CASSRSLPGWDNSPLHF
few,TRBV4-3,TRBJ1-2,TRBD1,TGCGCCAGCAGGGGCACAGGGGAAGTGGGCTACACCTTC,CASRGTGEVGYTF
-,TRBV12-3/TRBV12-4,TRBJ1-1,-,TGTGCCAGCAGTTTATTACAGAGAGAAGCTTTCTTT,CASSLLQREAFF
few,TRBV12-3/TRBV12-4,TRBJ2-7,TRBD1,TGTGCCAGCAGTTTCCGTAGGGGACAGGGTGACGAGCAGTACTTC,CASSFRRGQGDEQYF
few,TRBV14,TRBJ2-1,TRBD2,TGTGCCAGCAGCCAAGATCTAGCGGGAGAGGATGAGCAGTTCTTC,CASSQDLAGEDEQFF
-,TRBV20-1,TRBJ2-1,-,TGCAGTGCTATCCCCCGGGACCACCCCTGGGATGAGCAGTTCTTC,CSAIPRDHPWDEQFF
-,TRBV27,TRBJ2-3,-,TGTGCCAGCAGTTTCTCCCACGCAGATACGCAGTATTTT,CASSFSHADTQYF
few,TRBV28,TRBJ2-3,TRBD1,TGTGCCAGCAGACAGGGGGTCACAGATACGCAGTATTTT,CASRQGVTDTQYF
few,TRBV5-1,TRBJ1-1,-,TGCGCCAGCAGCTTGTTGCGGGACAACACTGAAGCTTTCTTT,CASSLLRDNTEAFF
-,TRBV28,TRBJ1-6,TRBD1,TGTGCCAGCAGTTTCCCGCAGGGGGCAGCTTCACCCCTCCACTTT,CASSFPQGAASPLHF
few,TRBV20-1,TRBJ1-2,TRBD1,TGCAGTGCTAGGGGACAGGACTATGGCTACACCTTC,CSARGQDYGYTF
-,TRBV6-1,TRBJ2-7,TRBD1,TGTGCCAGCAGTGGGGACAGGCGCTCCTACGAGCAGTACTTC,CASSGDRRSYEQYF
-,TRBV3-1,TRBJ2-7,TRBD2,TGTGCCAGCAGCCAAGATGGGAGGGGCCGGGGAGAGCAGTACTTC,CASSQDGRGRGEQYF
-,TRBV11-2,TRBJ2-5,TRBD2,TGTGCCAGCAGCTTAGGGCTAGCGGGCCAGTCTCAAGAGACCCAGTACTTC,CASSLGLAGQSQETQYF
-,TRBV15,TRBJ2-1,-,TGTGCCACCAGCAGAGATGCGGGGAATGAGCAGTTCTTC,CATSRDAGNEQFF
-,TRBV6-6,TRBJ2-5,TRBD1,TGTGCCAGCTACAGGGGTAATTCGACCCAGTACTTC,CASYRGNSTQYF
-,TRBV3-1,TRBJ1-2,-,TGTGCCAGCAGCCAATTGCAGGGCCTGGCGGGCTACACCTTC,CASSQLQGLAGYTF
few,TRBV28,TRBJ2-3,-,TGTGCCAGCCTAAGGACCGCCGGCACAGATACGCAGTATTTT,CASLRTAGTDTQYF
-,TRBV4-1,TRBJ2-1,TRBD2,TGCGCCAGCAGCCAAGAGACTGCGGGAGGGCCCCGCAATGAGCAGTTCTTC,CASSQETAGGPRNEQFF
few,TRBV20-1,TRBJ2-7,-,TGCAGTGCTAGAGATGGTAAACAATCCTACGAGCAGTACTTC,CSARDGKQSYEQYF
-,TRBV6-1,TRBJ2-5,-,TGTGCCAGCAGTGGGTCTGATCCAAACAATGAGCAGTACTTC,CASSGSDPNNEQYF
few,TRBV20-1,TRBJ1-2,-,TGCAGTGCTAGATCGGCGGGGACCTATGGCTACACCTTC,CSARSAGTYGYTF
-,TRBV30,TRBJ2-5,-,TGTGCCTGGAGTGGCGCGGGACAAGAGACCCAGTACTTC,CAWSGAGQETQYF